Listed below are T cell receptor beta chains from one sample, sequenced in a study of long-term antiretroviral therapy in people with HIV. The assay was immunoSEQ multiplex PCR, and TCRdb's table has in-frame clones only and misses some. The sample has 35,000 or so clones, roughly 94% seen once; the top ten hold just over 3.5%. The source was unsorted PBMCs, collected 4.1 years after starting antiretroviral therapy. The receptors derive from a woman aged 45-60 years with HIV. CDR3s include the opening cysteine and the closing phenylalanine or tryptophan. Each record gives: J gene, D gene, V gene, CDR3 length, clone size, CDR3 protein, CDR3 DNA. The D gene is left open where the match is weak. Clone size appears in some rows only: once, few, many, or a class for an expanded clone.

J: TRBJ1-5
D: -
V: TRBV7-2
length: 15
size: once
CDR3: CASSLAVSRGQPQHF
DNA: TGTGCCAGCAGCTTAGCCGTTTCTAGAGGTCAGCCCCAGCATTTT

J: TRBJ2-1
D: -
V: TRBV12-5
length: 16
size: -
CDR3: CASGPSRGSSYNEQFF
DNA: TGTGCTAGTGGTCCGTCGCGGGGAAGCTCCTACAATGAGCAGTTCTTC

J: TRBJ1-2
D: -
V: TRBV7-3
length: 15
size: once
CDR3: CASSLRQRAGYGYTF
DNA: TGTGCCAGCAGCTTAAGACAGAGGGCCGGCTATGGCTACACCTTC

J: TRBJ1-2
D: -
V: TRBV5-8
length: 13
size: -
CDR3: CASSPLDPYGYTF
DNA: TGTGCCAGCAGCCCACTGGACCCTTATGGCTACACCTTC

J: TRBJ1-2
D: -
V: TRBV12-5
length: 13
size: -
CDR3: CAIPSRQDYGYTF
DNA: TGTGCTATCCCCTCACGGCAGGACTATGGCTACACCTTC

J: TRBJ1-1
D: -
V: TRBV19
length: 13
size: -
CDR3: CASTQGWNTEAFF
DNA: TGTGCCAGTACCCAGGGGTGGAACACTGAAGCTTTCTTT

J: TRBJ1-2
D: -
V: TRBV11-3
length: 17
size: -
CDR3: CASSSEGAPSKSSGYTF
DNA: TGTGCCAGCAGCTCGGAGGGCGCTCCTTCAAAATCTAGTGGCTACACCTTC

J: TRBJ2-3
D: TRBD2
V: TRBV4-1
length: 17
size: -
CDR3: CASSPPGGGGAVDTQYF
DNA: TGCGCCAGCAGCCCCCCTGGGGGCGGGGGGGCCGTAGATACGCAGTATTTT

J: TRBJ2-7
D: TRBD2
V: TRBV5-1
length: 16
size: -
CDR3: CASSLLLAGGGYEQYF
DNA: TGCGCCAGCAGCTTGTTGCTGGCGGGGGGGGGATACGAGCAGTACTTC

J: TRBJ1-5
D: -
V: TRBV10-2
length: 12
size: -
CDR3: CASSESTVTQHF
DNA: TGCGCCAGCAGTGAGTCGACCGTGACCCAGCATTTT

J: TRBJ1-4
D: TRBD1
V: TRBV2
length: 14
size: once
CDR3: CASRPGQLNEKLFF
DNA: TGTGCCAGCAGACCGGGACAGCTTAATGAAAAACTGTTTTTT

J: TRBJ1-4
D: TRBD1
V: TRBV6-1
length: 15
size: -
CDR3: CASRGQVRPYEKLFF
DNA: TGTGCCAGCAGGGGACAGGTGCGGCCCTATGAAAAACTGTTTTTT

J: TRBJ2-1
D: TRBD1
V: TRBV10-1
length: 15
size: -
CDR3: CASSESGTGNNEQFF
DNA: TGCGCCAGCAGTGAGTCGGGGACAGGGAACAATGAGCAGTTCTTC

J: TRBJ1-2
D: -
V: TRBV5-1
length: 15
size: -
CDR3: CASSLTTSLGYGYTF
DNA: TGCGCCAGCAGCCTAACAACTTCTTTAGGCTATGGCTACACCTTC

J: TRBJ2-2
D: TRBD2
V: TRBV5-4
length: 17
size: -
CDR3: CASSSGGGAGITGELFF
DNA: TGTGCCAGCAGCTCGGGCGGGGGGGCCGGGATCACCGGGGAGCTGTTTTTT

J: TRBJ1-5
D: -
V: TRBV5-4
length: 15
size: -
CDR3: CASSSREVGDQPQHF
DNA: TGTGCCAGCAGCTCGCGCGAGGTGGGCGATCAGCCCCAGCATTTT

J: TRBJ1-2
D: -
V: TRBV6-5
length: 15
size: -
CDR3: CASSYPRGEDYGYTF
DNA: TGTGCCAGCAGTTACCCCCGCGGGGAGGACTATGGCTACACCTTC

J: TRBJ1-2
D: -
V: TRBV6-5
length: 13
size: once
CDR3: CASSEGGRDGYTF
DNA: TGTGCCAGCAGTGAAGGGGGACGTGATGGCTACACCTTC

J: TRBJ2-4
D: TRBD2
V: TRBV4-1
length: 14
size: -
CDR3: CASSQVGGGGIQYF
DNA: TGCGCCAGCAGCCAAGTGGGTGGGGGGGGCATTCAGTACTTC

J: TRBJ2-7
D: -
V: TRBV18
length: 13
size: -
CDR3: CASARQEENEQYF
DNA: TGTGCCAGCGCCCGACAGGAAGAGAACGAGCAGTACTTC

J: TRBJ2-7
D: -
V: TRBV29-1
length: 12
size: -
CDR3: CSVELKSYEQYF
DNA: TGCAGCGTTGAGTTAAAAAGCTACGAGCAGTACTTC

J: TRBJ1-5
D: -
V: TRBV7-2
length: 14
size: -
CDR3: CASSLEEGYQPQHF
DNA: TGTGCCAGCAGCTTAGAGGAGGGGTACCAGCCCCAGCATTTT

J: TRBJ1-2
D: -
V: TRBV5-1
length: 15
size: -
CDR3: CASRPDQGGNYGYTF
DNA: TGCGCCAGCAGACCAGATCAGGGAGGAAACTATGGCTACACCTTC

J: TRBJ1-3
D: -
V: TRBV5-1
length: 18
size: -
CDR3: CASSLRVGPGRTGNTIYF
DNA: TGCGCCAGCAGCTTAAGGGTGGGGCCGGGGAGAACTGGAAACACCATATATTTT

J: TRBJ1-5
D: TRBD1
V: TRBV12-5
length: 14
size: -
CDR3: CASGSGQGSKPQHF
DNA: TGTGCTAGTGGTTCTGGACAGGGGAGCAAGCCCCAGCATTTT

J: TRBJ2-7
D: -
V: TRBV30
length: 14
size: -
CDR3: CAWSVWISSYEQYF
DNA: TGTGCCTGGAGTGTATGGATTAGCTCCTACGAGCAGTACTTC

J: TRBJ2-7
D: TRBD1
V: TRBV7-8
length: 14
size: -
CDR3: CASSLGTGPYEQYF
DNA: TGTGCCAGCAGCTTAGGGACAGGACCCTACGAGCAGTACTTC

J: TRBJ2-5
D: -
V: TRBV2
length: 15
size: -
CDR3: CASSADAPGWETQYF
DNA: TGTGCCAGCAGCGCCGACGCCCCGGGGTGGGAGACCCAGTACTTC

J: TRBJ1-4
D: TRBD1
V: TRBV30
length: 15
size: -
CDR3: CAWSTLGQKNEKLFF
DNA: TGTGCCTGGAGTACCCTGGGACAGAAGAATGAAAAACTGTTTTTT

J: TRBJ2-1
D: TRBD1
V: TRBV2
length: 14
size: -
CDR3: CASGGDRVYNEQFF
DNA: TGTGCCAGTGGGGGGGACAGGGTCTACAATGAGCAGTTCTTC

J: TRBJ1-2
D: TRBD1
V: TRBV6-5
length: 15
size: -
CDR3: CASSPAGTGDSGYTF
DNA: TGTGCCAGCAGCCCAGCCGGGACAGGGGATAGTGGCTACACCTTC

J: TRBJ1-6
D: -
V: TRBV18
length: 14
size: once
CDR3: CASSPEGGPSPLHF
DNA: TGTGCCAGCTCACCCGAAGGAGGCCCCTCACCCCTCCACTTT

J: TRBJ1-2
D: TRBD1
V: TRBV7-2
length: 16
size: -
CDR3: CATASRSGTGGDGYTF
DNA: TGTGCCACCGCCTCTCGTTCCGGGACAGGAGGGGATGGCTACACCTTC

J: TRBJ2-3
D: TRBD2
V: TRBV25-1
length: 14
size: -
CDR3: CASSERGGRDTQYF
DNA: TGTGCCAGCAGTGAGCGGGGGGGCCGGGATACGCAGTATTTT

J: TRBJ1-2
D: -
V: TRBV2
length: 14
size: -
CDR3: CASSEGRGTYGYTF
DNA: TGTGCCAGCAGTGAAGGTCGGGGGACCTATGGCTACACCTTC

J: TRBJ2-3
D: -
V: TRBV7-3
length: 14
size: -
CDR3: CASSVTGSTDTQYF
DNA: TGTGCCAGCAGCGTCACCGGTAGCACAGATACGCAGTATTTT

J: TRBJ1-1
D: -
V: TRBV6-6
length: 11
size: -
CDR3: CASRERTEAFF
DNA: TGTGCCAGCAGAGAGAGGACTGAAGCTTTCTTT

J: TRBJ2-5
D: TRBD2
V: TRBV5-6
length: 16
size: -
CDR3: CASSLRLAGVQETQYF
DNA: TGTGCCAGCAGCTTGAGACTAGCGGGGGTCCAAGAGACCCAGTACTTC

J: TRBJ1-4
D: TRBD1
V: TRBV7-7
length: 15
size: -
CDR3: CASSSTDRLSEKLFF
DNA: TGTGCTAGCAGCTCTACGGACAGGTTAAGCGAAAAACTGTTTTTT

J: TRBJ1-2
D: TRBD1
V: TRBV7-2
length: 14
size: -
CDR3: CASSQTRGDYGYTF
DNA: TGTGCCAGCAGCCAAACCAGGGGGGACTATGGCTACACCTTC

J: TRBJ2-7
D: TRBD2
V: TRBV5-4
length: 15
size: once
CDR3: CASSPGGLRSYEQYF
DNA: TGTGCCAGCAGCCCGGGAGGGCTCCGCTCCTACGAGCAGTACTTC

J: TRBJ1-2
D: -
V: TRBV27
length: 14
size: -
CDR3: CASSLSVAPDGYTF
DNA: TGTGCCAGCAGTTTATCGGTTGCCCCCGATGGCTACACCTTC

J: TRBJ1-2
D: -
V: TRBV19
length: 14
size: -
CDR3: CASKPGRANYGYTF
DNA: TGTGCCAGTAAGCCGGGAAGAGCTAACTATGGCTACACCTTC

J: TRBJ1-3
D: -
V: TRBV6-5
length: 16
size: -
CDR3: CASSYSSGTSGNTIYF
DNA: TGTGCCAGCAGTTACTCTTCGGGGACCTCTGGAAACACCATATATTTT

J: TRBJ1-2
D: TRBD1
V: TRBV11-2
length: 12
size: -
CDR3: CASSPRQGGYTF
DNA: TGTGCCAGCAGTCCTCGACAGGGAGGCTACACCTTC

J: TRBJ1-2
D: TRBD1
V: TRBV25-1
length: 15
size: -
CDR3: CASSRTGGNNYGYTF
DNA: TGTGCCAGCAGTCGAACAGGGGGTAATAACTATGGCTACACCTTC

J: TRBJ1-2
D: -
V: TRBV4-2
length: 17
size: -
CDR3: CASSQDREILGDYGYTF
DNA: TGTGCCAGCAGCCAAGATCGAGAGATCTTAGGGGACTATGGCTACACCTTC

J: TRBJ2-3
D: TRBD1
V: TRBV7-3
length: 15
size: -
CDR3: CASSPTGGFTDTQYF
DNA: TGTGCCAGCAGCCCGACAGGGGGTTTCACAGATACGCAGTATTTT

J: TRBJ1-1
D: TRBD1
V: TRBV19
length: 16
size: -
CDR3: CASSIGGTGGGTEAFF
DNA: TGTGCCAGTAGTATAGGAGGAACAGGGGGCGGCACTGAAGCTTTCTTT

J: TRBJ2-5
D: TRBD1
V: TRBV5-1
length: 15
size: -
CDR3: CASSFRTGAQETQYF
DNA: TGCGCCAGCAGCTTTAGGACAGGGGCCCAAGAGACCCAGTACTTC